This T cell receptor beta chain was sequenced during a study of radiation and T cells in renal cell carcinoma. Described time point: blood 4 weeks post-SBRT, at nephrectomy. Treatment here: 15 Gy SBRT to primary tumor, nephrectomy 4 weeks later. Nephrectomy followed 15 Gy stereotactic body radiation by 4 weeks. Comment on this clone: Antigen unknown.

Measured with immunoSEQ multiplex PCR; TCRdb has only the in-frame clones, and not every one. This sample has around 100,000 clones, with 65% to 90% found just once. General study results and limits: Pretreatment tumor biopsies were lacking, so baseline clonotypes are unknown. From baseline, blood top tumor clonotypes peaked at 2 weeks post-radiation.

This material consisted of blood, taken from a patient whose treatment included radiotherapy and nephrectomy. The source is a man aged 60 to 69 with renal cell carcinoma.

Written as DNA, the CDR3 is TGTGCCACCAGCAGAGAGGGCGGGAGGTCCTACGAGCAGTACTTC. Translated: CATSREGGRSYEQYF. The V and J genes are TRBV15 and TRBJ2-7; 8 positions agree with TRBD2. CDR1 is LNHNV and CDR2 is YYDKDF in the germline V gene (reference sequence). This CDR3 comprises 15 residues. The V segment lost 0 bases and the J segment 1 base; nucleotides outside the gene matches: 2.